This T cell receptor (beta chain) was retrieved from a study of blood T cell repertoires in COVID-19. The V end lost 6 bases, the J end lost 3 bases, and 18 bases lay between the germline ends. Germline V gives CDR1 MNHNY, CDR2 SVGAGI (reference sequence). This CDR3 spans 15 amino acids. Here immunoSEQ multiplex PCR was the method, and the copy in TCRdb shows in-frame clones only, minus some. The sample carries a few hundred thousand clones, more than 75% recorded once. The sequencing input was peripheral blood. The sequence derives from a woman aged 55-69 years with COVID-19, enrolled during active disease. V is TRBV6-6 and J is TRBJ2-7; tentative D call: TRBD1 (6 bases). CDR3 nucleotides: TGTGCCAGCAGCGACCATGGGACAAACAACTACGAGCAGTACTTC. Translating it yields CASSDHGTNNYEQYF.